Shown below are 15 T cell receptor beta chains from a single sample sequenced in a study of T cell repertoires in ileal Crohn's disease. TCRdb keeps only in-frame clones here, not all; method: immunoSEQ multiplex PCR. The sample lists several thousand clones, approximately 80% occurring once. Sequencing input: ileal tissue. Receptors originate from an adult with Crohn's disease.

The CDR3 nucleotides read TGTGCCAGCAGTGAAGCTAGCGGGAGCGTAATTACCGGGGAGCTGTTTTTT. This codes for CASSEASGSVITGELFF. The chain employs TRBV6-1 and TRBJ2-2, with 9 positions matching TRBD2. The CDR3 consists of 17 residues. Germline assignment: CDR1 MNHNS and CDR2 SASEGT. The V gene end was trimmed by 0 bases and the J gene end by 5 bases; junction bases not matched to a gene: 7.

This chain connects TRBV29-1 to TRBJ2-7, with D possibly matching TRBD1 (6 bases). Trimming removed 0 bases at V and 7 bases at J, with 19 bases between. The CDR3 sequence is 15 residues long. Germline lookup yields CDR1 SQVTM and CDR2 ANQGSEA. In nucleotides, the CDR3 is TGCAGCGTTGAAGATAGGCAGGGGCCAGCGATAGAGCAGTACTTC. This gives the protein CSVEDRQGPAIEQYF.

This chain joins TRBV29-1 and TRBJ2-5, with 11 nucleotides matching TRBD1. The CDR3 runs to 15 residues. V trimming: 1 base; J trimming: 5 bases; junction bases outside the gene matches: 6. CDR1 and CDR2 from the germline V gene are SQVTM and ANQGSEA. Here the CDR3 DNA reads TGCAGCGTTGAAGCAGGACAGGGGGCAGTGGAGACCCAGTACTTC. This gives the protein CSVEAGQGAVETQYF.

The V gene is TRBV5-6, the J gene TRBJ2-7; 9 nucleotides match TRBD2. V shed 0 bases, J shed 4 bases, and the junction held 5 bases outside the gene matches. CDR3 length: 15 amino acids. In germline, CDR1 is SGHDT, CDR2 YYEEEE. In DNA form, the CDR3 reads TGTGCCAGCAGCTTGGACAGCGGGAGGCCATACGAGCAGTACGTC. This gives the protein CASSLDSGRPYEQYV.

V and J are TRBV7-9 and TRBJ2-1; a possible D gene is TRBD1 (5 bases). V lost 1 base, J lost 6 bases, and 16 bases lay in between. In germline, CDR1 is SEHNR, CDR2 FQNEAQ (reference sequence). The CDR3 totals 16 residues. The CDR3 spells CASSLDGQGKSNEQFF. The CDR3 region has the DNA TGTGCCAGCAGCTTAGACGGTCAGGGTAAGAGCAATGAGCAGTTCTTC.

The genes are TRBV9 and TRBJ2-1; D is undetermined. The germline V gene has CDR1 SGDLS and CDR2 YYNGEE. Trimming cost V 3 bases and J 7 bases, with 17 bases left between them. CDR3 length: 15 amino acids. The CDR3 loop is CASSGVGQAGNEQFF. The DNA for the CDR3 is TGTGCCAGCAGCGGAGTGGGCCAAGCTGGGAATGAGCAGTTCTTC.

The chain joins TRBV5-1 to TRBJ2-1; 10 nucleotides line up with TRBD2. CDR3 size: 15 residues. Germline V gene data show CDR1 as SGHRS and CDR2 as YFSETQ. The J segment lost 4 bases and the V segment lost 0 bases, leaving 1 base of the junction unmatched. The CDR3, as DNA: TGCGCCAGCAGCTTGGGGACTAGCGGATACAATGAGCAGTTCTTC. Translation gives CASSLGTSGYNEQFF. Based on the CDR3 plus reference TRBV5-1 and TRBJ2-1, the full variable domain is KAGVTQTPRYLIKTRGQQVTLSCSPISGHRSVSWYQQTPGQGLQFLFEYFSETQRNKGNFPGRFSGRQFSNSRSEMNVSTLELGDSALYLCASSLGTSGYNEQFFGPGTRLTVL.

V usage is TRBV5-1 and J usage is TRBJ2-1; 7 bases align to TRBD2. There are 15 residues in the CDR3. V lost 1 base and J lost 5; bases outside the gene matches: 6. Per the germline V gene, CDR1 is SGHRS and CDR2 is YFSETQ. The CDR3 region has the DNA TGCGCCAGCAGCTTGAAACTAGCGTCCAACAATGAGCAGTTCTTC. It is translated as CASSLKLASNNEQFF.

The chain joins TRBV2 to TRBJ1-2; TRBD1 matches 7 bases. The CDR3 spans 15 residues. With V trimmed by 6 bases and J by 0 bases, 7 bases remained unmatched. Per germline, CDR1 SNHLY and CDR2 FYNNEI. The CDR3 reads CASRVQGPANYGYTF. In DNA, the CDR3 is TGTGCCAGCAGAGTACAGGGGCCGGCTAACTATGGCTACACCTTC.

The V and J genes are TRBV6-5 and TRBJ1-3, with TRBD1 matching over 7 bases. The CDR3 has 13 residues. V gave up 10 bases and J gave up 3 bases; unmatched junction bases: 6. The germline CDR1 and CDR2 sequences are MNHEY and SVGAGI. For the CDR3, the DNA is TGTGCCACAACCAACAGGGGTGGAAACACCATATATTTT. Protein product: CATTNRGGNTIYF.

The rearrangement uses TRBV5-1 and TRBJ1-2; D is unresolved. V lost 4 bases to trimming and J lost 0 bases, with 13 bases between them. In germline, CDR1 is SGHRS, CDR2 YFSETQ. The CDR3 length is 15 residues. CDR3 coding DNA: TGCGCCAGCAGCCCGGATGGGCAGCCTAACTATGGCTACACCTTC. This translates into CASSPDGQPNYGYTF.

The chain is built from TRBV30 and TRBJ1-6; D remains unclear. V lost 5 bases and J 12 bases, leaving 17 bases between the germline ends. Germline CDR1 reads GTSNPN; CDR2 reads SVGIG (reference sequence). The CDR3 is 13 amino acids. CDR3 sequence reads: CAWETGGFRPLHF. CDR3 DNA: TGTGCCTGGGAGACGGGCGGGTTCAGACCCCTCCACTTT. The whole variable domain, filled in from reference TRBV30 and TRBJ1-6, reads SQTIHQWPATLVQPVGSPLSLECTVEGTSNPNLYWYRQAAGRGLQLLFYSVGIGQISSEVPQNLSASRPQDRQFILSSKKLLLSDSGFYLCAWETGGFRPLHFGNGTRLTVT.

V and J are TRBV28 and TRBJ2-7, with 9 bases aligning to TRBD2. The CDR3 contains 14 residues. Trimming cost V 5 bases and J 3 bases; bases outside gene matches: 5. In germline, CDR1 is MDHEN, CDR2 SYDVKM. The CDR3: CASSMSLAGYEQYV. The CDR3 DNA sequence: TGTGCCAGCAGTATGTCACTAGCGGGCTACGAGCAGTACGTC.

The rearrangement uses TRBV10-3 and TRBJ2-7, with 7 positions matching TRBD1. The CDR3 spans 13 residues. Trimming cost V 6 bases and J 3 bases; bases outside gene matches: 5. The V gene's germline CDR1 is ENHRY and CDR2 SYGVKD. The CDR3 DNA is TGTGCCATCAGGGAAGGACAGGACTACGAGCAGTACGTC. This gives the protein CAIREGQDYEQYV.

In this sample, this clone turned up once. J is TRBJ1-4 and V is TRBV19, with 9 bases identical to TRBD1. CDR3 length: 13 residues. Unmatched junction bases numbered 3, after V lost 7 bases and J lost 6 bases. CDR1 and CDR2 from the germline V gene are LNHDA and SQIVND (reference sequence). CDR3 nucleotide sequence: TGTGCCAGTATTGGACAGGGGCATGAAAAACTGTTTTTT. Amino acids: CASIGQGHEKLFF.